This T cell receptor (beta chain) comes out of a study of regulatory T cells in long-lasting Graves disease. The TCR beta library used iRepertoire HTBI primers with Arm-PCR amplification of CDR3. TCRdb ran MiXCR on the multiplex PCR reads and lists one entry per CDR3 protein. The table has a few hundred thousand distinct CDR3 sequences, 15% to 20% seen once. Time point indicated: newly diagnosed GD, antithyroid drugs for less than 3 months. From RNA extracted from PBMCs, the TCR library was made. The authors drew 8.5 to 9.5 milliliters of peripheral blood into EDTA tubes. At least ten counts were recorded for this clonotype. Germline CDR1 SNHLY, CDR2 FYNNEI. Trimming took 5 bases from V and 1 from J, leaving 11 bases between them. There are 14 residues in the CDR3. These records were also assigned to another study, of T cells in Graves' hyperthyroidism and ophthalmopathy. That work states: HTBI primers were employed in a first-round RT-PCR of the TCR CDR3. Also found in blood were most expanded thyroid clonotypes above 0.001.

The chain is built from TRBV2 and TRBJ1-1; D gene unclear. The sample consisted of peripheral blood mononuclear cells (PBMCs), taken at new diagnosis, from a patient treated with antithyroid drugs. The TCR originated in a woman between 25 and 40 years old with Graves disease. The chain's CDR3 is CASSRDSPNTEAFF. CDR3 DNA sequence: TGTGCCAGCAGTAGAGATTCCCCGAACACTGAAGCTTTCTTT.